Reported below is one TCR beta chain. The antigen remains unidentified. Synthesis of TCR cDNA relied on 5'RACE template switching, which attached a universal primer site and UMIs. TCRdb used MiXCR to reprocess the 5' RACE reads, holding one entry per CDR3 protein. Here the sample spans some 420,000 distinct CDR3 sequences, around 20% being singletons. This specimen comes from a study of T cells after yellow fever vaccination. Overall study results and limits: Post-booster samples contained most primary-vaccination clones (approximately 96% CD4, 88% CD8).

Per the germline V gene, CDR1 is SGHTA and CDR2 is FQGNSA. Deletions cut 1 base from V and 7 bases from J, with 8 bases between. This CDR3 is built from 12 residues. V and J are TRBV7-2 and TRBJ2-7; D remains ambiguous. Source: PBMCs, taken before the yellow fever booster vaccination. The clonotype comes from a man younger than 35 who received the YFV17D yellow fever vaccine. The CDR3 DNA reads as TGTGCCAGCAGCTTAGGTCCGACTGAGCAGTACTTC. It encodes CASSLGPTEQYF.